This TCR beta chain was recorded in a study of response to subunit inactivated influenza vaccine. Study results and caveats: Researchers suggested that each seasonal influenza vaccination recruits few new T cells.

TCRdb ran MiXCR on the RT-PCR reads and lists one entry per CDR3 protein. The sample lists around 750,000 distinct CDR3 sequences, less than 25% occurring once. Concerning this clonotype itself: Its antigen is not identified.

This CDR3 is built from 16 residues. Trimming cost V 1 base and J 2 bases, with 14 bases left between them. Germline V gene data show CDR1 as SGHRS and CDR2 as YFSETQ. This TCR was sampled from a middle-aged man who received an inactivated influenza vaccine. Source: PBMCs from blood, taken around 5 days after vaccination. This sequence joins TRBV5-1 and TRBJ2-3; D is perhaps TRBD2 (6 bases). The CDR3 coding sequence is TGCGCCAGCAGCTTGCCCCGGCGGGGAGCCACAGATACGCAGTATTTT. Translating gives CASSLPRRGATDTQYF.